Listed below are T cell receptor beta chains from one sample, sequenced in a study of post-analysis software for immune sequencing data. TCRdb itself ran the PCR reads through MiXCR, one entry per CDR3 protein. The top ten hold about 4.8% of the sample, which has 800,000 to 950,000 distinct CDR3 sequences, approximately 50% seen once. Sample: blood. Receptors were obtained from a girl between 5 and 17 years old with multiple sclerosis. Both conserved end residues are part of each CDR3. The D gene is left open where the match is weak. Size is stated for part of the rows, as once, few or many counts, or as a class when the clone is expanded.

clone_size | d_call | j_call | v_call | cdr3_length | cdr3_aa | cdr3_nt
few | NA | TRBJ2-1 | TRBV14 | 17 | CASSQDSRLVRYNEQFF | TGTGCCAGCAGCCAAGATAGTCGATTGGTAAGGTACAATGAGCAGTTCTTC
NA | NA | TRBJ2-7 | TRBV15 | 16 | CATSRDPQGIPYEQYF | TGTGCCACCAGCAGAGATCCACAGGGAATCCCCTACGAGCAGTACTTC
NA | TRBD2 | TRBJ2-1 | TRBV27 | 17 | CASKYRAGVFSYNEQFF | TGTGCCAGCAAGTATCGAGCGGGAGTCTTTTCCTACAATGAGCAGTTCTTC
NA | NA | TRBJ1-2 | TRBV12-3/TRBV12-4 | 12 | CASRQASYGYTF | TGTGCCAGCAGACAAGCTTCCTATGGCTACACCTTC
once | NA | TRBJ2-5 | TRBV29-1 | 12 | CSVADGQETQYF | TGCAGCGTTGCGGACGGGCAAGAGACCCAGTACTTC
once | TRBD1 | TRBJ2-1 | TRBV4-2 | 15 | CASSQGRQGNNEQFF | TGTGCCAGCAGCCAGGGGAGACAGGGGAACAATGAGCAGTTCTTC
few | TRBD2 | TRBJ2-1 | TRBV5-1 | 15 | CASNGLAGIYNEQFF | TGCGCCAGCAACGGACTAGCGGGGATTTACAATGAGCAGTTCTTC
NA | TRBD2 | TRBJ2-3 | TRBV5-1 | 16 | CASSFGSAGDTDTQYF | TGCGCCAGCAGCTTCGGCTCGGCGGGGGATACAGATACGCAGTATTTT
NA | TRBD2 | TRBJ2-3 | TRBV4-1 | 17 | CASSQALAGRGEDTQYF | TGCGCCAGCAGCCAAGCTCTAGCGGGACGGGGAGAAGATACGCAGTATTTT
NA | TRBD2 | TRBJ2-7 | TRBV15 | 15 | CATSSLPGLSYEQYF | TGTGCCACCAGCAGTCTCCCGGGACTATCTTACGAGCAGTACTTC
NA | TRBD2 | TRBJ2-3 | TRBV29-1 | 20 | CSVEPPPRASGARPTDTQYF | TGCAGCGTTGAACCTCCCCCTCGGGCTAGCGGGGCCCGTCCCACAGATACGCAGTATTTT
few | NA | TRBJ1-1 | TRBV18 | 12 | CASSGTKSEAFF | TGTGCCAGCTCCGGGACAAAATCTGAAGCTTTCTTT
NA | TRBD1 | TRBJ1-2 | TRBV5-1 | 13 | CASSLEGTGGYTF | TGCGCCAGCAGCTTGGAGGGGACAGGGGGCTACACCTTC
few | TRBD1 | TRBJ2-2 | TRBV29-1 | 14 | CSVRTGANTGELFF | TGCAGCGTTCGGACAGGGGCCAACACCGGGGAGCTGTTTTTT
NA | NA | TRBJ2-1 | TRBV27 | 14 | CASTRTGHYNEQFF | TGTGCCAGCACTCGGACGGGGCACTACAATGAGCAGTTCTTC
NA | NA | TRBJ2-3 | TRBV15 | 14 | CATSPGIATDAQYF | TGTGCCACCAGTCCGGGGATTGCCACAGATGCGCAGTATTTT
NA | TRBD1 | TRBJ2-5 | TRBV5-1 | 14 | CASSWTGGWETQYF | TGCGCCAGCAGCTGGACAGGAGGTTGGGAGACCCAGTACTTC
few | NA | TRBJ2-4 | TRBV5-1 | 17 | CASSLRQAGRETNIQYF | TGCGCCAGCAGCTTGCGACAGGCCGGCCGAGAGACGAACATTCAGTACTTC
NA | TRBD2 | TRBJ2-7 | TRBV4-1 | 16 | CASSQPTSANSYEQYF | TGCGCCAGCAGCCAACCGACTAGCGCGAACTCCTACGAGCAGTACTTC
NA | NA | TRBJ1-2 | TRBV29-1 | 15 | CSVEELELGNYGYTF | TGCAGCGTTGAAGAGCTAGAATTGGGTAACTATGGCTACACCTTC
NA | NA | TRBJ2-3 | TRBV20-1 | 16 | CSANPTSRGSTDTQYF | TGCAGTGCGAACCCCACTTCACGGGGTAGCACAGATACGCAGTATTTT
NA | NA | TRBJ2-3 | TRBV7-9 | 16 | CASSRGGSGKTDTQYF | TGTGCCAGCAGCCGAGGGGGTAGCGGAAAGACAGATACGCAGTATTTT
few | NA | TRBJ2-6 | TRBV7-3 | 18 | CASSLLGPPNSGANVLTF | TGTGCCAGCAGCTTACTAGGGCCTCCTAACTCTGGGGCCAACGTCCTGACTTTC
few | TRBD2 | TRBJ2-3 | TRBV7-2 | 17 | CASSLEASGRPTDTQYF | TGTGCCAGCAGCTTAGAGGCTAGCGGGCGACCCACAGATACGCAGTATTTT
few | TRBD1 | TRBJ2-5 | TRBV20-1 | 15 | CSARTGGGMGETQYF | TGCAGTGCTAGAACAGGGGGCGGAATGGGAGAGACCCAGTACTTC